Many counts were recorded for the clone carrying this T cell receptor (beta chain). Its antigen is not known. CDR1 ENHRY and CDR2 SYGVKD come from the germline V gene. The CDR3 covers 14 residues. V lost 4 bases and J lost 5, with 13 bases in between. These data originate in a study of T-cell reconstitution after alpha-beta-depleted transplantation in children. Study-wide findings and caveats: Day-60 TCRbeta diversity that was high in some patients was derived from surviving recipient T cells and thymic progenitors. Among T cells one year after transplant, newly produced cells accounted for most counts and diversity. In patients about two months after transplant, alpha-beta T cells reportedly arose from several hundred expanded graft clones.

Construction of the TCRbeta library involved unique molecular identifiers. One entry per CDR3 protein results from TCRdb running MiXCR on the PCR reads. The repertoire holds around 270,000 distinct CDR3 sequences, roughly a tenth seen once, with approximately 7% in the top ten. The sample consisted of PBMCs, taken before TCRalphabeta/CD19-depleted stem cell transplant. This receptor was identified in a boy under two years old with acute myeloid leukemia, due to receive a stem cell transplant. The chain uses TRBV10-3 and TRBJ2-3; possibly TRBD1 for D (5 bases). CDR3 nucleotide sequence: TGTGCCATCAGTGCTAAGGGGTTTGGAGATACGCAGTATTTT. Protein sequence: CAISAKGFGDTQYF.